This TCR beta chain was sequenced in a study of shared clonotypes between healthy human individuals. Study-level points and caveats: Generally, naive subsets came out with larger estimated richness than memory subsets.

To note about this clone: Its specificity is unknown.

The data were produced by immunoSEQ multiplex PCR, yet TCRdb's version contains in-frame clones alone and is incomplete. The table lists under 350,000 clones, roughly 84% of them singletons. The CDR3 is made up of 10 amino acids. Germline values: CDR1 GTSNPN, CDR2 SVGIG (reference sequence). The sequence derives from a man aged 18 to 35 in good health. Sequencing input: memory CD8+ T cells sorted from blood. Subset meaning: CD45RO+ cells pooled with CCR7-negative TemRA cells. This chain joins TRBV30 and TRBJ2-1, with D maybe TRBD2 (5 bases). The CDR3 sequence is CAPTGNEQFF. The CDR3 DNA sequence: TGTGCTCCCACGGGGAATGAGCAGTTCTTC.